This T cell receptor beta chain was identified during a study of response to subunit inactivated influenza vaccine. About this clonotype: Its antigen is as yet unknown.

Germline CDR1 reads SGHVS; CDR2 reads FQNEAQ. There are 14 residues in the CDR3. Trimming pared 1 base from V and 4 bases from J, leaving 11 bases between. Study-wide findings and caveats: Authors suggested that a seasonal influenza vaccination recruits few new T cells each time.

TCRdb reprocessed the RT-PCR reads with MiXCR, giving one entry per CDR3 protein. Of roughly 570,000 distinct CDR3 sequences detected, 14% appear once; the ten largest clones hold 11%. The TCR originated in a middle-aged man who received an inactivated influenza vaccine. Sequenced material: PBMCs from blood, taken about 13 days after vaccination. The V and J genes are TRBV7-8 and TRBJ2-7; D remains unclear. The DNA of the CDR3 is TGTGCCAGCAGCTTAGGCCAGCAAAGTTACGAGCAGTACTTC. It translates to CASSLGQQSYEQYF.